These T cell receptor beta chains were read from a single sample in a study of cytomegalovirus exposure and HLA in healthy donors. Libraries were prepared by immunoSEQ multiplex PCR; TCRdb keeps only in-frame clonotypes and omits some of them. This sample carries 150,000 to 200,000 clones, around three quarters of them seen once, and the ten largest clones take 2.5% to 3.5%. Sequencing used PBMCs. The receptors originated from a male donor in good health and CMV-seronegative. The CDR3 runs from the conserved cysteine through the conserved F or W. Each record gives: J gene, clone size, D gene, V gene, CDR3 protein, CDR3 DNA. D genes are given only for firm matches. Rows may omit the clone size; those that give it use once, few, many or a size class.

j_gene: TRBJ2-7
abundance: -
d_gene: -
v_gene: TRBV30
CDR3aa: CAWSKTGNEQYF
CDR3nt: TGTGCCTGGAGTAAAACAGGGAACGAGCAGTACTTC

j_gene: TRBJ1-2
abundance: few
d_gene: -
v_gene: TRBV28
CDR3aa: CASRETAYGYTF
CDR3nt: TGTGCCAGCAGGGAGACTGCTTATGGCTACACCTTC

j_gene: TRBJ1-4
abundance: -
d_gene: -
v_gene: TRBV15
CDR3aa: CATSRDITGTSNEKLFF
CDR3nt: TGTGCCACCAGCAGAGATATCACCGGGACATCTAATGAAAAACTGTTTTTT

j_gene: TRBJ1-6
abundance: -
d_gene: -
v_gene: TRBV7-9
CDR3aa: CSSSPRGDNSYNSPLHF
CDR3nt: TGTTCCAGCAGCCCGCGGGGCGACAACTCCTATAATTCACCCCTCCACTTT

j_gene: TRBJ1-3
abundance: few
d_gene: -
v_gene: TRBV29-1
CDR3aa: CSVEVQASSGNTIYF
CDR3nt: TGCAGCGTTGAAGTACAGGCCAGCTCTGGAAACACCATATATTTT

j_gene: TRBJ2-1
abundance: -
d_gene: TRBD1
v_gene: TRBV7-8
CDR3aa: CASSPGQVSYNEQFF
CDR3nt: TGTGCCAGCAGCCCAGGACAGGTATCCTACAATGAGCAGTTCTTC

j_gene: TRBJ1-1
abundance: -
d_gene: -
v_gene: TRBV5-1
CDR3aa: CASSLEQGGTEAFF
CDR3nt: TGCGCCAGCAGCTTGGAACAGGGCGGCACTGAAGCTTTCTTT

j_gene: TRBJ1-1
abundance: -
d_gene: -
v_gene: TRBV5-1
CDR3aa: CASSTEGAEAFF
CDR3nt: TGCGCCAGCAGCACCGAGGGGGCTGAAGCTTTCTTT

j_gene: TRBJ1-4
abundance: -
d_gene: -
v_gene: TRBV28
CDR3aa: CASSSPVGPNEKLFF
CDR3nt: TGTGCCAGCAGTTCCCCGGTGGGGCCTAATGAAAAACTGTTTTTT

j_gene: TRBJ1-4
abundance: -
d_gene: TRBD1
v_gene: TRBV4-3
CDR3aa: CASRPGQGASGTNEKLFF
CDR3nt: TGCGCCAGCCGCCCGGGACAGGGGGCCTCTGGGACAAATGAAAAACTGTTTTTT

j_gene: TRBJ1-1
abundance: once
d_gene: -
v_gene: TRBV7-2
CDR3aa: CASSPGVYNTEAFF
CDR3nt: TGTGCCAGCAGCCCCGGTGTTTATAACACTGAAGCTTTCTTT